The following is a T cell receptor beta chain sequence with its context. TCRdb's copy holds only in-frame clones and misses some; the assay was immunoSEQ multiplex PCR. Among tens of thousands of clones, approximately 90% were seen once, and the ten largest hold less than 5.5%. V gave up 0 bases and J gave up 4 bases; unmatched junction bases: 8. Germline assignment: CDR1 SGHRS and CDR2 YFSETQ. The CDR3 length is 17 residues. The data were taken from a study of T cell responses to AZD1222 COVID-19 vaccine. This sequence originates from an adult in good health. The chain joins TRBV5-1 to TRBJ2-5; TRBD2 aligns across 11 bases. Source: peripheral blood, taken on day 0 of MenACWY control vaccination. CDR3 sequence: CASSLGLAGRGGETQYF. The CDR3 bases are TGCGCCAGCAGCTTGGGACTAGCGGGGAGGGGAGGAGAGACCCAGTACTTC.